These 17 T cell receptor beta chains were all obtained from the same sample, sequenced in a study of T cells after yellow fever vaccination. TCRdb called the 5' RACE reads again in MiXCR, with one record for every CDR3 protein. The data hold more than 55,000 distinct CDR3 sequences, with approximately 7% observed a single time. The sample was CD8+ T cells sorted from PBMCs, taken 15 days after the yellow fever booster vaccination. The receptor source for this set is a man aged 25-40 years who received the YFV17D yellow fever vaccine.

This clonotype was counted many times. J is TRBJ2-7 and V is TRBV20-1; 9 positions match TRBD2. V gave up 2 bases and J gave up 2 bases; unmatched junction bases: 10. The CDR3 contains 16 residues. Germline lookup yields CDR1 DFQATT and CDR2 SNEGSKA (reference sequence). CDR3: CSARLRTSVFPYEQYF. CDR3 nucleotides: TGCAGTGCTAGATTAAGGACTAGCGTATTCCCCTACGAGCAGTACTTC.

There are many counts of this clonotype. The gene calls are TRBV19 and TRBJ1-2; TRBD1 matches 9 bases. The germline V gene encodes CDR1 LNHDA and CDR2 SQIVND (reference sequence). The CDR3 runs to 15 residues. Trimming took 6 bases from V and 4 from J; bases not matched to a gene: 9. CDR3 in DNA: TGTGCCAGTAGCACACAACCGGGACAGGGCTATGGCTACACCTTC. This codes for CASSTQPGQGYGYTF.

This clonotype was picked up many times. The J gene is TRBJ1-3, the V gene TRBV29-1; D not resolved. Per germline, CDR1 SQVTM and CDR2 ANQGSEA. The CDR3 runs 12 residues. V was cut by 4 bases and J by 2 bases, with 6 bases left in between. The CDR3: CSVASTGNTIYF. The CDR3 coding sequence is TGCAGCGTTGCCAGCACTGGAAACACCATATATTTT.

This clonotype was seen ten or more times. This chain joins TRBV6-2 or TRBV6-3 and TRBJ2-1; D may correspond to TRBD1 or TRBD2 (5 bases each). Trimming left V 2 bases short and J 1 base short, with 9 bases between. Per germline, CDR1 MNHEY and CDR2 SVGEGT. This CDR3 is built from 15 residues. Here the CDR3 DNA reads TGTGCCAGCAGTTACCGCAGGGAGTCCTACAATGAGCAGTTCTTC. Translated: CASSYRRESYNEQFF.

CDR3 sequence: CASSRQGPVADTQYF. For the CDR3, the DNA is TGTGCCAGCAGCCGACAGGGCCCCGTGGCAGATACGCAGTATTTT. The V call is TRBV9, the J call TRBJ2-3; TRBD1 matches at 7 bases. CDR1 and CDR2 (germline): SGDLS, YYNGEE. CDR3 length equals 15 residues. The J segment lost 4 bases and the V segment lost 4 bases, leaving 9 bases of the junction unmatched.

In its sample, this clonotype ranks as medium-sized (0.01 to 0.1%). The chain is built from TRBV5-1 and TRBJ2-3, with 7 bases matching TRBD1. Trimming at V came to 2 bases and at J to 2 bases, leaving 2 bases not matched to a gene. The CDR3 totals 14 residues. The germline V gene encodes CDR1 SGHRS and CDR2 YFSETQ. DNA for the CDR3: TGCGCCAGCAGCTTAGGACAGGCCACAGATACGCAGTATTTT. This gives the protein CASSLGQATDTQYF.

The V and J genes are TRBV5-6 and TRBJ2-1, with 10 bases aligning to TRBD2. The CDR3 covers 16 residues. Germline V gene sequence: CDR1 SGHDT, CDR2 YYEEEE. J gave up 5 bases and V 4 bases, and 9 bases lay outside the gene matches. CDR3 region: CASSQREGLLNNEQFF. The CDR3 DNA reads TGTGCCAGCAGCCAGCGGGAGGGCCTGTTGAACAATGAGCAGTTCTTC.

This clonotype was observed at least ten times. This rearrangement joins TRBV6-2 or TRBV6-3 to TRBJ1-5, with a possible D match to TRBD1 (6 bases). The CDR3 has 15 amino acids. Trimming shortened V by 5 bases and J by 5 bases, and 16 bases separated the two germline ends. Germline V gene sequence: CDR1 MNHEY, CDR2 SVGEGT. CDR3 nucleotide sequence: TGTGCCAGCAGTACCGAAACGGGGGGCGATCAGCCCCAGCATTTT. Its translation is CASSTETGGDQPQHF.

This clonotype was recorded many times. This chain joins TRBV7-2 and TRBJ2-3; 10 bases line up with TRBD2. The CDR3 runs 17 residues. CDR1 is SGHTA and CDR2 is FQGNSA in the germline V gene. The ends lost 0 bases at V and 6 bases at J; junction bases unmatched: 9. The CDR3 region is CASSLAISGGHVDTQYF. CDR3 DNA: TGTGCCAGCAGCTTAGCTATTAGCGGGGGGCATGTGGATACGCAGTATTTT. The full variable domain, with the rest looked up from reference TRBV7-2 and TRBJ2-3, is GAGVSQSPSNKVTEKGKDVELRCDPISGHTALYWYRQSLGQGLEFLIYFQGNSAPDKSGLPSDRFSAERTGGSVSTLTIQRTQQEDSAVYLCASSLAISGGHVDTQYFGPGTRLTVL.

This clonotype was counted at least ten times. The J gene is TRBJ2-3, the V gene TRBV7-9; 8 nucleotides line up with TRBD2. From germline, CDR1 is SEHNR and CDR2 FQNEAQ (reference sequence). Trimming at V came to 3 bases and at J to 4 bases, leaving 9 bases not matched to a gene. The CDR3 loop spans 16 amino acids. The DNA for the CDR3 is TGTGCCAGCAGCTTGGTCGGGAGGGCCTTCGCAGATACGCAGTATTTT. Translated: CASSLVGRAFADTQYF.

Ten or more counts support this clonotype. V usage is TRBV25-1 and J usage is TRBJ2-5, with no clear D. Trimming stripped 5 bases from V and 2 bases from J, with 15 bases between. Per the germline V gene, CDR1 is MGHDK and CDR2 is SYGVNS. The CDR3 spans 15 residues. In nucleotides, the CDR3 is TGTGCCAGCAGTCCATATGATGGTGCACAAGAGACCCAGTACTTC. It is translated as CASSPYDGAQETQYF.

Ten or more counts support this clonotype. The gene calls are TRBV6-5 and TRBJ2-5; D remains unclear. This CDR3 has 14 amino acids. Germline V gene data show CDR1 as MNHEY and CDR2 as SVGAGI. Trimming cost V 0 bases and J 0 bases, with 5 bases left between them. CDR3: CASSYSGNQETQYF. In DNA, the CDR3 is TGTGCCAGCAGTTACTCAGGGAACCAAGAGACCCAGTACTTC.

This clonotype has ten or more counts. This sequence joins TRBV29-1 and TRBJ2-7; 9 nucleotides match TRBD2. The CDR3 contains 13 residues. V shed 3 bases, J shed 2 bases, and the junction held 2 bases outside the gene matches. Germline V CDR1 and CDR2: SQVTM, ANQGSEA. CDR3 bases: TGCAGCGTTGAGACTAGCGGTGCCTACGAGCAGTACTTC. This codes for CSVETSGAYEQYF.

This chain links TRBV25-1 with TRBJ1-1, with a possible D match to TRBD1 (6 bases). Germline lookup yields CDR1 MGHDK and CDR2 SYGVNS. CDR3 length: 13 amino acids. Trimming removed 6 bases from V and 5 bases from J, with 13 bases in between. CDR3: CASSRGGQTEAFF. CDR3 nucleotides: TGTGCCAGCAGCCGAGGGGGACAAACTGAAGCTTTCTTT.

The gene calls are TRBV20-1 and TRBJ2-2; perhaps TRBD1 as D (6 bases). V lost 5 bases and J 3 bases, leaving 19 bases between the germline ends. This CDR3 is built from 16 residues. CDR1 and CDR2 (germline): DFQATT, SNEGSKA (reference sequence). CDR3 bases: TGCAGTGCTGACCCTCCCGGGACAAGCGACACCGGGGAGCTGTTTTTT. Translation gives CSADPPGTSDTGELFF.

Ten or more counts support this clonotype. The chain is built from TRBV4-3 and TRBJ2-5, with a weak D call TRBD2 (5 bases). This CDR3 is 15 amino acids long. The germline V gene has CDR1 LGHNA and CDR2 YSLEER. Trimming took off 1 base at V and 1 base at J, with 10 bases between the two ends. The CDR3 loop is CASSQGERFQETQYF. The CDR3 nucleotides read TGCGCCAGCAGCCAAGGGGAGCGGTTCCAAGAGACCCAGTACTTC.

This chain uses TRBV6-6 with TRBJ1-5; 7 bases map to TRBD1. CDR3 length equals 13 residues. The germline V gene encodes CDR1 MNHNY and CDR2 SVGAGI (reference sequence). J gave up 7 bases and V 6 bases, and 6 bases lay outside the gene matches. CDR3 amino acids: CASRADRIQPQHF. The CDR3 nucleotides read TGTGCCAGCAGAGCGGACAGGATACAGCCCCAGCATTTT.